This TCR beta chain was sequenced in a study of blood T cell repertoires in COVID-19. Repertoires were generated with immunoSEQ multiplex PCR, while TCRdb's copy carries only in-frame clones and drops some. The sample contains 80,000 to 90,000 clones, more than 75% of which appear only once. Sequences were obtained from peripheral blood. The clonotype originates from a woman between 70 and 85 years old with acute or convalescent COVID-19.

The CDR3 loop is CASNLAETYNEQFF. The CDR3 DNA sequence: TGTGCCAGCAACCTAGCGGAGACCTACAATGAGCAGTTCTTC. This sequence joins TRBV2 and TRBJ2-1, with TRBD2 identical over 7 bases. The CDR3 is 14 residues long. J gave up 2 bases and V 7 bases, and 5 bases lay outside the gene matches. Germline values: CDR1 SNHLY, CDR2 FYNNEI.